This TCR beta chain comes out of a study of CD8+ T cells in alopecia areata (dated by TCRdb to the late 2010s). Concerning the study at large: Treated patients were enrolled in an open-label pilot trial of oral tofacitinib, 5 to 10 mg twice daily, for moderate-to-severe alopecia areata. Patients stayed on tofacitinib for 6 to 18 months and then had 6 months of follow-up off drug so that delayed response and recurrence could be assessed. To study T cell clonal expansion in alopecia areata, the researchers applied high-throughput TCRbeta sequencing to both the C3H/HeJ mouse model and human patients. On the human side, TCRbeta sequencing was run on scalp tissue and on sorted CD4+ and CD8+ peripheral blood T cells from healthy controls and from alopecia areata patients with either patchy or totalis/universalis disease. Biopsies were taken from tofacitinib-treated patients at baseline and again at 4 and 24 weeks into treatment, and several of those patients also had a later scalp biopsy. Scalp clonality was compared across normal scalp (n=4), patchy alopecia areata scalp (n=8), and alopecia totalis/universalis scalp (n=8). The RNA source kit depended on sample type: the PAXgene miRNA kit for fixed scalp, the miRNeasy kit for PBMCs, and the RNeasy kit for mouse skin. TCRbeta CDR3 regions were amplified by immunoSEQ multiplex PCR using 35 Vbeta forward and 13 Jbeta reverse primers. The study at large found these results: Compared with normal scalp, lesional scalp had higher clonality and more expanded CD8+ clones, particularly in alopecia totalis/universalis, a pattern that suggests antigenic drive. Compared with mice, TCR sequences shared between patients were less clear, possibly partly because of HLA diversity across the patient population. Scalp TCR repertoire analysis is complicated because resident alphabeta T cells in normal human skin are also sequenced, whereas mouse skin is dominated by gammadelta T cells.

This clone has a handful of counts. This clone's antigen is unknown. Base quality data are lacking; no much larger clone is found one base away. Libraries were built with the immunoSEQ multiplex PCR assay. For TCR sequencing, RNA was extracted from every sample and reverse transcribed into cDNA to serve as template. SuperScript III was used to make first-strand cDNA, primed with a 2:1 mix of oligo-dT and random hexamers. A synthetic immune receptor repertoire was used to assess amplification bias, and residual bias was removed computationally. Regarding the original processing steps: After raw reads were preprocessed to remove errors, the CDR3 was defined following IMGT conventions as running from the conserved cysteine to phenylalanine. Clonality was calculated as 1 minus Shannon entropy normalized by log2 of the number of productive unique TCRs. Whether each scalp clone was CD4 or CD8 was inferred by checking scalp TCRbeta sequences against the CD4 and CD8 repertoires from sorted blood. This immuneACCESS table, as held by TCRdb, lists in-frame sequences with V and J called but not all clones. Of the missing ones, under half trace to an unresolved V gene in checked studies; the others have no known cause. Clone size and the V and J calls come from that table; the DNA yielded D and trimming. Here the sample has 150,000 or so clones; 87% occur a single time. Clones ranked in the top ten supply roughly 16% of the sample.

V loses 4 bases, J loses 10 bases, and the germline ends lie 8 bases apart. The CDR3 has 11 amino acids, counting the end cysteine and phenylalanine. CDR3 DNA only is kept here, 33 bases in frame from base 1. The germline V gene supplies CDR1 SGHDN and CDR2 FVKESK. This specimen's time point label, interpreted: baseline before oral tofacitinib. From alopecia areata patients, peripheral blood was collected along with lesional scalp punch biopsies. PBMCs were isolated by density centrifugation and stained for CD3, CD4 and CD8, and CD4+ and CD8+ T cells were sorted on a FACSAria. Sequenced here: CD8+ T cells sorted from blood, sampled at week 0. Rearrangement joined TRBV14 to TRBJ2-1, with an unclear D gene assignment. The receptor was derived from a human donor with alopecia areata. The CDR3 sequence is CASSRTREQFF. The nucleotide sequence reads as follows: TGTGCCAGCAGCCGCACGAGAGAGCAGTTCTTC.